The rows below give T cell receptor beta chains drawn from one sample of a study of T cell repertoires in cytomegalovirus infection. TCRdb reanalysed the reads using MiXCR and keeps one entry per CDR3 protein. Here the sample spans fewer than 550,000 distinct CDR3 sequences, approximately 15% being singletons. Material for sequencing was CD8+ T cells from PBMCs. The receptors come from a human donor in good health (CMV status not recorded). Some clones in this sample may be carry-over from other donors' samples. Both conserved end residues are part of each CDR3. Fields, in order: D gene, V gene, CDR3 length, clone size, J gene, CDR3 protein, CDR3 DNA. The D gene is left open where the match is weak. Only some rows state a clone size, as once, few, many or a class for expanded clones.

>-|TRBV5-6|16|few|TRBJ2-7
CASSLGVGASPYEQYF
TGTGCCAGCAGCTTGGGGGTGGGGGCAAGTCCCTACGAGCAGTACTTC
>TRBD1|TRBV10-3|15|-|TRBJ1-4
CAISELGQGGEKLFF
TGTGCCATCAGTGAATTGGGACAGGGCGGTGAAAAACTGTTTTTT
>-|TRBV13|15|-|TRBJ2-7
CASSFGSSRSYEQYF
TGTGCCAGCAGCTTCGGATCTTCAAGGTCCTACGAGCAGTACTTC
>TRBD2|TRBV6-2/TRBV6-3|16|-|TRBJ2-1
CASSSEREYSYNEQFF
TGTGCCAGCAGTTCGGAGCGGGAGTACTCCTACAATGAGCAGTTCTTC
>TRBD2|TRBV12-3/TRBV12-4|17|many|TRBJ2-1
CASSSHYSGGLYNEQFF
TGTGCCAGCAGTTCGCATTATAGCGGGGGGCTCTACAATGAGCAGTTCTTC
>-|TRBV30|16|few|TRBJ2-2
CAWSVLGQGLTGELFF
TGTGCCTGGAGTGTACTAGGCCAAGGGCTCACCGGGGAGCTGTTTTTT
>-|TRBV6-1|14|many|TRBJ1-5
CASSWSGAIQPQHF
TGTGCCAGCAGCTGGTCAGGGGCGATTCAGCCCCAGCATTTT
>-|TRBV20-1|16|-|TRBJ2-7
CSARDLAGPRSYEQYF
TGCAGTGCTAGAGATCTTGCGGGGCCGCGATCCTACGAGCAGTACTTC
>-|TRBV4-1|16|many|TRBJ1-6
CASSESLSSYNSPLHF
TGCGCCAGCAGCGAGTCCCTGAGCTCCTATAATTCACCCCTCCACTTT
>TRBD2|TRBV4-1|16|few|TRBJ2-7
CASSQDLLAGGHGQYF
TGCGCCAGCAGCCAAGATCTACTAGCGGGAGGACATGGGCAGTACTTC
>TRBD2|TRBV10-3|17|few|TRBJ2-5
CAISALWTSGIQETQYF
TGTGCCATCAGTGCCCTCTGGACTAGCGGGATCCAAGAGACCCAGTACTTC
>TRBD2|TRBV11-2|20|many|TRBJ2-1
CASSLDLNFGGRRSYNEQFF
TGTGCCAGCAGCTTAGACCTGAACTTTGGCGGGAGAAGGTCCTACAATGAGCAGTTCTTC
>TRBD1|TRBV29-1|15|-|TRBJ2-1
CSVDSDRARHNEQFF
TGCAGCGTTGACTCGGACAGGGCACGGCACAATGAGCAGTTCTTC
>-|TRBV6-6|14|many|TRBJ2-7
CASSSRARTYEQYF
TGTGCCAGCAGTTCCAGGGCTCGGACCTACGAGCAGTACTTC
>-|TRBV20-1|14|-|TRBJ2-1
CSAIGLNGYNEQFF
TGCAGTGCTATTGGGTTAAACGGCTACAATGAGCAGTTCTTC
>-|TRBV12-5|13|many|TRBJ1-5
CASGFSGNQPQHF
TGTGCTAGTGGTTTTTCTGGGAACCAGCCCCAGCATTTT
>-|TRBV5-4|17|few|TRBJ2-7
CASSLAKAEPVPYEQYF
TGTGCCAGCAGCTTGGCAAAGGCCGAACCAGTTCCCTACGAGCAGTACTTC
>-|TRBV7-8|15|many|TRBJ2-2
CASSLRTGNTGELFF
TGTGCCAGCAGCTTAAGAACAGGGAACACCGGGGAGCTGTTTTTT
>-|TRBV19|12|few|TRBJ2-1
CASSMGVREQFF
TGTGCCAGTAGTATGGGGGTCCGTGAGCAGTTCTTC
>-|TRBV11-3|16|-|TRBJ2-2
CASSLAPVVKGGELFF
TGTGCCAGCAGCTTAGCTCCGGTGGTGAAGGGCGGGGAGCTGTTTTTT
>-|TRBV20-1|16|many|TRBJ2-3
CSARDRAGGRTDTQYF
TGCAGTGCTAGAGATCGGGCAGGGGGGCGCACAGATACGCAGTATTTT
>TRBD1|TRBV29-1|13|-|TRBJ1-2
CSVRTGETYGYTF
TGCAGCGTAAGGACAGGGGAGACCTATGGCTACACCTTC
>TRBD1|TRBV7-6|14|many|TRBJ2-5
CASSRDRGVQTQYF
TGTGCCAGCAGCCGGGACAGGGGAGTGCAGACCCAGTACTTC
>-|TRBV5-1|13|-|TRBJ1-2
CASSLKGSDGYTF
TGCGCCAGCAGCTTGAAAGGGTCGGATGGCTACACCTTC
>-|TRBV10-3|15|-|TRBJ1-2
CAISEESYNNYGYTF
TGTGCCATCAGTGAGGAGAGTTACAATAACTATGGCTACACCTTC
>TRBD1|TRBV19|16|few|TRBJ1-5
CASSSPLTGGGQPQHF
TGTGCCAGTAGTAGTCCCCTGACAGGGGGCGGTCAGCCCCAGCATTTT
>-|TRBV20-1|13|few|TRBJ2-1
CSARRRADNEQFF
TGCAGTGCTAGACGTCGGGCCGACAATGAGCAGTTCTTC
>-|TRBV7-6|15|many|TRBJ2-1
CASSPTVDSYNEQFF
TGTGCCAGCAGCCCGACGGTGGACTCCTACAATGAGCAGTTCTTC